The rows below give T cell receptor beta chains drawn from one sample of a study of CD8 T cells in ankylosing spondylitis. MiXCR, run by TCRdb on the 5' RACE reads, gives a single entry per CDR3 protein. Of some 250,000 distinct CDR3 sequences listed, about 9.1% are singletons. Material for sequencing was blood, either unsorted or a sorted T cell fraction (not recorded which). Every receptor here comes from a male donor with ankylosing spondylitis or in good health (not recorded which). CDR3s leave out the opening cysteine and the closing phenylalanine or tryptophan. D genes are given only for firm matches.

v_call d_call cdr3_length cdr3_aa
TRBV20-1 . 12 SANPPGVGYGYT
TRBV7-9 . 11 ASSLGTETGYT
TRBV5-1 TRBD1 12 ASSTSGQLYEQY
TRBV7-2 . 11 ASSPLSVNEQF
TRBV5-6 . 11 ASSSMVSDTQY
TRBV4-1 . 13 ASSPPGAPTDTQY
TRBV11-2 TRBD2 13 ASSSWTSGRETQY
TRBV5-1 TRBD2 11 ASSGGRDHEQY
TRBV18 TRBD2 13 ASSPWTSGSYEQY
TRBV5-1 TRBD2 15 ASSLAYAGGGEDTQY
TRBV20-1 TRBD1 12 SATRTGGSQPQH
TRBV5-1 TRBD1 12 ASSFQGARNEQF
TRBV7-9 . 13 ASVGARTETGELF
TRBV29-1 TRBD2 11 SVGLAGENIQY
TRBV20-1 . 10 SARTGNYGYT
TRBV12-3/TRBV12-4 TRBD2 12 ASSPRAGVHVLT
TRBV7-2 TRBD2 14 ASSPGLAGGTGELF
TRBV20-1 TRBD2 14 SASSTSGSFEDIQY
TRBV5-1 . 14 ASSPGAGPLSGEQF
TRBV10-3 . 14 AISESGVDYYNEQF
TRBV20-1 . 10 SARDPSTEAF
TRBV3-2 . 20 ASSSSVPGLAELRSSYNEQF
TRBV11-2 TRBD1 11 ASSGTGNSPLH
TRBV27 . 10 ASRGPSYGYT
TRBV7-2 . 15 ASSLSSRQIRGNEQF